This T cell receptor beta chain is from a study of blood T cell repertoires in COVID-19. Study at large: T cells, B-cell-depleted T cells, or PBMCs supplied cDNA or gDNA.

CDR1 ENHRY and CDR2 SYGVKD come from the germline V gene. The CDR3 covers 17 residues. Deletions cut 0 bases from V and 4 bases from J, with 18 bases between. The repertoire was sequenced with immunoSEQ multiplex PCR; TCRdb's copy has only in-frame clones and lacks some. The sample includes 200,000 to 250,000 clones, approximately 85% seen only once; the top ten take roughly 4%. The sequencing sample was made of peripheral blood. The chain has TRBV10-3 and TRBJ1-1; D ambiguous. This TCR was sampled from a man aged 50-60 years with acute or convalescent COVID-19. The CDR3 DNA sequence: TGTGCCATCAGTGAGTCCGGTTTTGGTGGTTTAAGCACTGAAGCTTTCTTT. It specifies CAISESGFGGLSTEAFF.